What follows are 10 T cell receptor beta chains derived from one specimen sequenced in a study. TCRdb reprocessed the 5' RACE reads via MiXCR and lists one record per CDR3 protein. The table includes 50,000 to 65,000 distinct CDR3 sequences, roughly 28% detected once. The sample consisted of tumor-infiltrating memory CD4+ T cells sorted from the breast tumor. Subset denoted: memory CD4+ T cells, CD4+CD45RO+CD25-. All receptors derive from a female donor with breast cancer.

The chain combines TRBV13 with TRBJ2-5; 8 bases fit TRBD1. The germline gives CDR1 PRHDT, CDR2 FYEKMQ (reference sequence). V lost 4 bases, J lost 6 bases, and 13 bases stayed unmatched. This CDR3 contains 16 residues. CDR3 DNA sequence: TGTGCCAGCAGCTCGAAGGACAGGGACGGGCGGAAGACCCAGTACTTC. It encodes CASSSKDRDGRKTQYF.

In this sample, this clonotype turned up a few times. The chain uses TRBV2 and TRBJ2-7, with D possibly being TRBD2 (6 bases). The V end was cut by 7 bases, the J end by 3 bases, with 16 bases between. This CDR3 contains 14 residues. Germline values: CDR1 SNHLY, CDR2 FYNNEI. The chain's CDR3 is CASTGTRDRYEQYF. The CDR3 DNA reads TGTGCCAGCACCGGGACTCGGGATCGCTACGAGCAGTACTTC.

The table lists this clonotype with a count of one. The CDR3 bases are TGTGCCACCAGCAGAGATGGAGGGGTCGGGGCCAACGTCCTGACTTTC. As protein: CATSRDGGVGANVLTF. The V gene is TRBV15, the J gene TRBJ2-6; perhaps TRBD2 as D (6 bases). CDR3 length: 16 residues. Germline CDR1 is LNHNV and CDR2 is YYDKDF (reference sequence). The V and J ends lost 0 bases and 4 bases respectively, with 10 bases between them.

The rearrangement joins TRBV20-1 to TRBJ1-1; 7 nucleotides align to TRBD1. Germline V lookup: CDR1 DFQATT, CDR2 SNEGSKA (reference sequence). Losses at the gene ends were 4 bases for V and 4 bases for J; bases not matched to a gene: 6. This CDR3 comprises 13 residues. The CDR3 loop reads CSATQGLGTEAFF. In DNA form, the CDR3 reads TGCAGTGCTACACAGGGGTTAGGCACTGAAGCTTTCTTT.

The rearrangement uses TRBV15 and TRBJ1-5; D ambiguous. V dropped 1 base and J dropped 0 bases, with 1 base sitting between them. The CDR3 length is 13 residues. The germline CDR1 and CDR2 sequences are LNHNV and YYDKDF (reference sequence). CDR3 nucleotides: TGTGCCACCAGCAGAGCTAGCAATCAGCCCCAGCATTTT. Its translation: CATSRASNQPQHF.

This clonotype was detected a few times. The chain is built from TRBV20-1 and TRBJ1-2; D uncertain. The V end was cut by 3 bases, the J end by 5 bases, with 7 bases between. This CDR3 region has 11 residues. Germline V CDR1 and CDR2: DFQATT, SNEGSKA (reference sequence). For the CDR3, the DNA is TGCAGTGCTAGTTCCAGATATGGCTACACCTTC. This codes for CSASSRYGYTF.

This rearrangement joins TRBV7-2 to TRBJ2-3, with D perhaps given as TRBD1 or TRBD2 (5 bases each). CDR3 size: 14 residues. Trimming cost V 1 base and J 3 bases, with 8 bases left between them. CDR1 SGHTA and CDR2 FQGNSA come from the germline V gene. CDR3 coding DNA: TGTGCCAGCAGCTTAGTGGGGGTAACAGATACGCAGTATTTT. Its protein is CASSLVGVTDTQYF.

This clonotype has only one observation. This rearrangement joins TRBV12-3 or TRBV12-4 to TRBJ1-1; D not resolved. CDR3 length: 13 residues. V gave up 3 bases and J gave up 4 bases, with 9 bases separating them. The CDR3 nucleotides read TGTGCCAGCAGTTTTGGAGGGCCCACTGAAGCTTTCTTT. Translated, it gives CASSFGGPTEAFF.

This clonotype was picked up a small number of times. The rearrangement joins TRBV29-1 to TRBJ2-7; D is possibly TRBD1 (5 bases). V was shortened by 5 bases and J by 2 bases, with 16 bases between the two germline ends. Per the germline V gene, CDR1 is SQVTM and CDR2 is ANQGSEA. The CDR3 is 14 amino acids. CDR3 in DNA: TGCAGCGTTAAAAAGACAGATCATCCCTACGAGCAGTACTTC. This encodes CSVKKTDHPYEQYF.

The chain uses TRBV6-5 and TRBJ2-3, with 15 bases matching TRBD2. With V trimmed by 5 bases and J by 3 bases, 3 bases remained unmatched. This CDR3 has 16 residues. Germline V gene lookup returns CDR1 MNHEY and CDR2 SVGAGI. The CDR3 sequence is CASSRGLAGGTDTQYF. The DNA for the CDR3 is TGTGCCAGCAGTAGGGGACTAGCGGGAGGAACAGATACGCAGTATTTT.